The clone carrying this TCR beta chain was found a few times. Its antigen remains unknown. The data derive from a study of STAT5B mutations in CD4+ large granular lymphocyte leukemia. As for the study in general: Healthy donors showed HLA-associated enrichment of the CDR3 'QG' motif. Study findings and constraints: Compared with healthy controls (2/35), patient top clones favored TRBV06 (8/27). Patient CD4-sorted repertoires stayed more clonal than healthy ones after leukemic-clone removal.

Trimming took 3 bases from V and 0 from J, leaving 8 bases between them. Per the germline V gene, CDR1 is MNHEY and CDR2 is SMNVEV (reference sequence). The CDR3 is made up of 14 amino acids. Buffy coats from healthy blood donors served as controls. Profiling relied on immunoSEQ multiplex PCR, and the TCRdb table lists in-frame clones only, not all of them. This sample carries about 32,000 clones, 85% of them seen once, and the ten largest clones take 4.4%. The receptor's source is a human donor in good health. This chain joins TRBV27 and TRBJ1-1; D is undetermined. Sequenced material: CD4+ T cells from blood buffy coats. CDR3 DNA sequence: TGTGCCAGCAGTTTGACGGGGATGAACACTGAAGCTTTCTTT. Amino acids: CASSLTGMNTEAFF.